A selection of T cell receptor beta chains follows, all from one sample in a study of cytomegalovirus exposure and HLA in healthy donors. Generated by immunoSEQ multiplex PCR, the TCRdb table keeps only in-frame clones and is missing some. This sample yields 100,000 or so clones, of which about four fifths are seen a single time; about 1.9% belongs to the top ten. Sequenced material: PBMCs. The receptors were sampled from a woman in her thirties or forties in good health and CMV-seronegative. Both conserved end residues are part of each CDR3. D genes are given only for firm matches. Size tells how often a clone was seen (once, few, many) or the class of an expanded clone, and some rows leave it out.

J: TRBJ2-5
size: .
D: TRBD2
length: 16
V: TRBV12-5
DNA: TGTGCTAGTGCCCTTACCGGGGGGGCTTTAGAAGAGACCCAGTACTTC
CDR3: CASALTGGALEETQYF

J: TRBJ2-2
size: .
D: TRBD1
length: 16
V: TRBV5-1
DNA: TGCGCCAGCAGCTTGGGGGACAGGGTCCGTACCGGGGAGCTGTTTTTT
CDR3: CASSLGDRVRTGELFF

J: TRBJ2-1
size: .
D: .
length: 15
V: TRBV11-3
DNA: TGTGCCAGCAGCTTGAGGGGGATTCAGGGAGAGGAGCAGTTCTTC
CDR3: CASSLRGIQGEEQFF

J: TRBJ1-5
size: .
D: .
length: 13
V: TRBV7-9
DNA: TGTGCCAGCAGCTGGAACAGTAATCAGCCCCAGCATTTT
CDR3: CASSWNSNQPQHF

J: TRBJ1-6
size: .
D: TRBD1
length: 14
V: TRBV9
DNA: TGTGCCAGCAGCCCTCAACAGGGGGATTCACCCCTCCACTTT
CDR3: CASSPQQGDSPLHF

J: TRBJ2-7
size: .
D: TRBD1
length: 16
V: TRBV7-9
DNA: TGTTCCAGCAGCTCGAATCAGGGGGATAATCTATACGAGCAGTACTTC
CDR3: CSSSSNQGDNLYEQYF

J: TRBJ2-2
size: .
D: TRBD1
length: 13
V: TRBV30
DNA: TGTGCCTGGGGGACAGGGGGAGCCGGGGAGCTGTTTTTT
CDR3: CAWGTGGAGELFF

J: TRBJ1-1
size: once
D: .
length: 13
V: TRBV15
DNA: TGTGCCACCAGCAGAGACGCGAGCACTGAAGCTTTCTTT
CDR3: CATSRDASTEAFF

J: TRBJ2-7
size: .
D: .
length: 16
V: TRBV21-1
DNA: TGTGCCAGCAGCCAACCGACGGGGGGCACCTCCTACGAGCAGTACTTC
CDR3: CASSQPTGGTSYEQYF

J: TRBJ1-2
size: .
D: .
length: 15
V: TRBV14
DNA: TGTGCCAGCAGCCAAGGGGGCAGGACCAACTATGGCTACACCTTC
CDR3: CASSQGGRTNYGYTF

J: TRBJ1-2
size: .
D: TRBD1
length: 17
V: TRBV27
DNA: TGTGCCAGCAGTTTATCGCGCGGGACAGGGGGAGCTAGGGGCTACACCTTC
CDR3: CASSLSRGTGGARGYTF

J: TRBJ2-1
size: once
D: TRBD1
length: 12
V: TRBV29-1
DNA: TGCAGCGTTGACCTGACAGGGTATGAGCAGTTCTTC
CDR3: CSVDLTGYEQFF

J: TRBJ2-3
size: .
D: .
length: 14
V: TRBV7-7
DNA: TGTGCTAGCAGCTTAACATCTCGGGCAGATACGCAGTATTTT
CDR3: CASSLTSRADTQYF

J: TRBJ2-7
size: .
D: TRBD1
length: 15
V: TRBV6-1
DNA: TGTGCCACCAACCACGACAGGGGTCTCTCCTACGAGCAGTACTTC
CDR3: CATNHDRGLSYEQYF

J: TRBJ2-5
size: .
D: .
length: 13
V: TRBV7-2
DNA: TGTGCCAGCAGCCGGGACAACCAAGAGACCCAGTACTTC
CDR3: CASSRDNQETQYF

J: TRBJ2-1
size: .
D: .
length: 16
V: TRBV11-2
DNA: TGTGCCAGCAGCTTAGGGGCGGTCGGGATAGACAATGAGCAGTTCTTC
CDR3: CASSLGAVGIDNEQFF

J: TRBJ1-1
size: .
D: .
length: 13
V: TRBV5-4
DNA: TGTGCCAGCAGCTTGGCAGGGGTACCAGAAGCTTTCTTT
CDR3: CASSLAGVPEAFF

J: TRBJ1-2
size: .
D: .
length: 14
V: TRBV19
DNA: TGTGCCAGTAGTACGACGACAGGCAACTATGGCTACACCTTC
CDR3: CASSTTTGNYGYTF

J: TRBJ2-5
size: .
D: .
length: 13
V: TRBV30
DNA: TGTGCCTGGAGCAGGGGATTCCAAGAGACCCAGTACTTC
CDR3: CAWSRGFQETQYF

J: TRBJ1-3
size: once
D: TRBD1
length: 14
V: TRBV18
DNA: TGTGCCAGCTCACAGGGACAGGGAGGAAACACCATATATTTT
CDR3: CASSQGQGGNTIYF

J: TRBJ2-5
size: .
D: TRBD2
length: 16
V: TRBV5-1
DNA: TGCGCCAGCAGCTCGGCGGCCAGCGGGGGGCAAGAGACCCAGTACTTC
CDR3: CASSSAASGGQETQYF

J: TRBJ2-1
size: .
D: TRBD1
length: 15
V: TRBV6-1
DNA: TGTGCCAGCAGTCCGACAGGGGGCCAATACAATGAGCAGTTCTTC
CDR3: CASSPTGGQYNEQFF

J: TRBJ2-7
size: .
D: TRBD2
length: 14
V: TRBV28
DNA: TGTGCCAGCCAGATTAGAGCGGGAGGCCGGGAGCAGTACTTC
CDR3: CASQIRAGGREQYF

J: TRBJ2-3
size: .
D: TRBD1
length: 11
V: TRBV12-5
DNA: TGTGCTAGTGGGAGGGGCGACCAGGGGGATTTT
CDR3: CASGRGDQGDF

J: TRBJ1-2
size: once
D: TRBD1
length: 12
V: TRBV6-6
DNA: TGTGCCAGCAGTCCACAGGGGAATGGCTACACCTTC
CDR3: CASSPQGNGYTF

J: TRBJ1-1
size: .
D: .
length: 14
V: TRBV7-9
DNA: TGTGCCAGCAACCCAGGGTCCGAGAACACTGAAGCTTTCTTT
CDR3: CASNPGSENTEAFF

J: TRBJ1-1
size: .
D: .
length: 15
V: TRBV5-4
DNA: TGTGCCAGCAGCTTGGATTTTCAGGGTGTGGGTGAAGCTTTCTTT
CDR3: CASSLDFQGVGEAFF

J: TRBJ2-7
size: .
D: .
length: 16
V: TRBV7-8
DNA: TGTGCCAGCAGCTTAGCACCTGTGCGGGGCGACTACGAGCAGTACTTC
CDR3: CASSLAPVRGDYEQYF

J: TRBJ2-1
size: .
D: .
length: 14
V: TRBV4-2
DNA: TGTGCCAGCAGCCAAGAAGCGGGTAGGAATGAGCAGTTCTTC
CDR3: CASSQEAGRNEQFF

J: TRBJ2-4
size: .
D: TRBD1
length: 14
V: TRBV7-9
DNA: TGTGCCAGCAGCTCGGGACAGGGTCTCCACATTCAGTACTTC
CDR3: CASSSGQGLHIQYF

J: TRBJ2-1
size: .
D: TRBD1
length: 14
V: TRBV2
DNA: TGTGCCAGCGCCCTGACAGGGGGTGGAAATGAGCAGTTCTTC
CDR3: CASALTGGGNEQFF

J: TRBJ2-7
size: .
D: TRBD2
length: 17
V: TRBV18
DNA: TGTGCCAGCTCACCGACACTAGCGGGGGGCCCCTCCTACGAGCAGTACTTC
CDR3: CASSPTLAGGPSYEQYF

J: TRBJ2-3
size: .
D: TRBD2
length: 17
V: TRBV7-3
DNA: TGTGCCAGCAGCTTAACACTCGGACTAGGTCACACAGATACGCAGTATTTT
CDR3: CASSLTLGLGHTDTQYF

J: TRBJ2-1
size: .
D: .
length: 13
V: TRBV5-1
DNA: TGCGCCAGCACGAGGGAGCCCCTTAATGAGCAGTTCTTC
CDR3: CASTREPLNEQFF

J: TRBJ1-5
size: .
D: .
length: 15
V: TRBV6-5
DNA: TGTGCCAGCAGAAAAGGGGTTTGGGGCAATCAGCCCCAGCATTTT
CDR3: CASRKGVWGNQPQHF

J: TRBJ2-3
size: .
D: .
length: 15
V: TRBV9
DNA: TGTGCCAGCAGCGAAGACGGACTAAGCACAGATACGCAGTATTTT
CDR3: CASSEDGLSTDTQYF

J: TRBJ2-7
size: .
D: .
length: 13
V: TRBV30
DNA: TGTGCCTGGAGTGTACAGGGTTGGGGCGAGCAGTACTTC
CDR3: CAWSVQGWGEQYF

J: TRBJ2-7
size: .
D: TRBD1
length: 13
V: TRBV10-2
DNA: TGCGCCAGTACGGGACAGGGCTCCTACGAGCAGTACTTC
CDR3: CASTGQGSYEQYF

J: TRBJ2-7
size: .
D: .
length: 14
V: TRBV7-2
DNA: TGTGCCAGCAGCTCCCGAAGCGGAGCGTACGAGCAGTACTTC
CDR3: CASSSRSGAYEQYF

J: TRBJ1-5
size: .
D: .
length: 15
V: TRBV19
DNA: TGTGCCAGTAGCACTGGACAGACAAGCAATCAGCCCCAGCATTTT
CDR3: CASSTGQTSNQPQHF

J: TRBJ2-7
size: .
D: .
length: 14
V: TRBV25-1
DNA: TGTGCCAGCAGAGCAGCCGGGGGTATCTACGAGCAGTACTTC
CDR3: CASRAAGGIYEQYF

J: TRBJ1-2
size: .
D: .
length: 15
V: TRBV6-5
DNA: TGTGCCAGCAGTTACGACGGGGGGCGTAAGGATGGCTACACCTTC
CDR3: CASSYDGGRKDGYTF

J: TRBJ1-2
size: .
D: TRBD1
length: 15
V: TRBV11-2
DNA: TGTGCCAGCAGCTACACGACAGGGGGAACGTTTGGCTACACCTTC
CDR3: CASSYTTGGTFGYTF

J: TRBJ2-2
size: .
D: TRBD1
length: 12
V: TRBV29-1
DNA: TGCAGCGTTCCGACAGGGCACGGGGAGCTGTTTTTT
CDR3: CSVPTGHGELFF

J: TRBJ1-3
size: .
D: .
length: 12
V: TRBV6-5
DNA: TGTGCCACAGGGTTGACTGGAAGCACCATATATTTT
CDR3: CATGLTGSTIYF

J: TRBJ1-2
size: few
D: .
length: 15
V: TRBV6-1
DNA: TGTGCCAGCAGTGAAGTGGCGACAACCTTCTATGGCTACACCTTC
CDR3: CASSEVATTFYGYTF

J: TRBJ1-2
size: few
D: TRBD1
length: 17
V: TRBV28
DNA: TGTGCCAGCAGTTTCCCACAGGGGGCAGGGATTCAGGGTGGCTACACCTTC
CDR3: CASSFPQGAGIQGGYTF

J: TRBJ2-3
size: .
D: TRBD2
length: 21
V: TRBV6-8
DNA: TGTGCCCACCTATCCGCCCCAGGGCCTAGCGGGAGGCCGGAAGTCACAGATACGCAGTATTTT
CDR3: CAHLSAPGPSGRPEVTDTQYF

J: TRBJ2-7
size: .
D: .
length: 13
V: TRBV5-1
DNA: TGCGCCAGCAGCTTACTAGGACCCTACGAGCAGTACTTC
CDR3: CASSLLGPYEQYF

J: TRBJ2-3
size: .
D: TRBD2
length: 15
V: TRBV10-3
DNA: TGTGCCATCAGCTATCTAGCGGGTAACACAGATACGCAGTATTTT
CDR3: CAISYLAGNTDTQYF

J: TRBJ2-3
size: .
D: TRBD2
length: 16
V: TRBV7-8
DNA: TGTGCCAGCAGCTTACTAGCGGGGGGGCCGACAGATACGCAGTATTTT
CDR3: CASSLLAGGPTDTQYF

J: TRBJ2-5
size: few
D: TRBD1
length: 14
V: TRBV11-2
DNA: TGTGCCAGCAGCTTACCAGGGGGCTGGGAGACCCAGTACTTC
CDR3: CASSLPGGWETQYF

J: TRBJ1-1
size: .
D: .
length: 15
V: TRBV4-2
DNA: TGTGCCAGCAGCCAAGAACAGGGTACAAACACTGAAGCTTTCTTT
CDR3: CASSQEQGTNTEAFF